Given below is one T cell receptor beta chain in context. No antigen is known for it. This entry belongs to a study of CXCR3-negative and CXCR3-positive naive CD8 T cells. Study outcomes and limitations: Memory cells showed distinct TRBV-TRBJ patterns, while the two naive subsets matched.

UMI-labeled TRB cDNA libraries were prepared by 5' RACE. TCRdb re-called the 5' RACE reads; one entry per CDR3 protein, DNA not given. Recorded for this sample: roughly 30,000 distinct CDR3 sequences. The germline V gene has CDR1 MNHEY and CDR2 SVGEGT. The CDR3 consists of 17 residues. The chain links TRBV6-2 or TRBV6-3 to TRBJ2-1; TCRdb names TRBD1, which stays unverified in the absence of DNA. This receptor was identified in a human donor in good health. Some clones in this sample may be carry-over from other donors' samples. Material for sequencing was memory CD8+ T cells from blood. CDR3 region: CASSYSRPGGRYNEQFF.